Here is one T cell receptor beta chain with its context. Its target antigen remains unknown. No base-level quality is on record; no much larger clone is a single base apart. The data belong to a study of control samples from healthy donors and cancer patients (dated by TCRdb to the early 2020s). Library preparation used the immunoSEQ multiplex PCR assay. TCRdb took over this immuneACCESS table, retaining in-frame rearrangements with V and J assigned. Such tables are incomplete; in checked studies, under half of the missing clones stem from an unresolved V gene, and the remainder is unexplained. This sample is represented by around 110,000 clones; more than 80% of them were singletons. The top ten hold about 1.1% of the sample. Via the germline V gene, CDR1 is SGHDT and CDR2 YYEEEE. The V and J ends are trimmed by 4 bases and 5 bases, leaving 6 bases between them. From the cysteine through the phenylalanine, the CDR3 covers 11 amino acids. Only the CDR3 portion is preserved as DNA: 33 bases, with reading frame beginning at the first base.

The V and J segments used are TRBV5-6 and TRBJ1-1; the D gene cannot be named for sure. Sample: PBMCs. The receptor's source is a woman between 45 and 60 years old with colorectal cancer. The sequenced DNA: TGTGCCAGCAGCGTCGGGACTGAAGCTTTCTTT. Its protein reads: CASSVGTEAFF.